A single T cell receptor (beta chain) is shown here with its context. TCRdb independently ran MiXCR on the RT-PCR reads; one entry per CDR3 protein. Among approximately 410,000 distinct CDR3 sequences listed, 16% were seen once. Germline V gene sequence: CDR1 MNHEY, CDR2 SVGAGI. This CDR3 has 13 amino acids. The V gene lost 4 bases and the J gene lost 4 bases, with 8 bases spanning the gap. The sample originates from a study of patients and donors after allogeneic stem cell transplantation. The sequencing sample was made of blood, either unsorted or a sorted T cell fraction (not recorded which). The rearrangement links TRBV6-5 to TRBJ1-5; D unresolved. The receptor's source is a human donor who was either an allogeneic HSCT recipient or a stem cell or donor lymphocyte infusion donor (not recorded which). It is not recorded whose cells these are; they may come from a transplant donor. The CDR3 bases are TGTGCCAGCAGTTCTCATGGTAATCAGCCCCAGCATTTT. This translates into CASSSHGNQPQHF.